Sequencing of this T cell receptor (beta chain) was carried out in a study of neoadjuvant anti-PD-1 for oral cavity cancer. Looking at the study overall: Patients without progression received a fourth nivolumab dose around day 43, then surgical resection on days 50-56.

Cohort: HPV-negative, locally advanced oral cavity squamous cell carcinoma patients. Blood cells were analyzed directly, without culture or expansion. Clones were sequenced by immunoSEQ multiplex PCR, and TCRdb holds only the in-frame ones, with some missing. The table records about 14,000 clones, 60% to 70% of them present only once. The CDR3 sequence is 16 residues long. The sequencing here drew on PBMCs, taken before nivolumab (anti-PD-1) treatment. This clonotype was obtained from a person aged 35 to 85 with oral cavity squamous cell carcinoma. The rearrangement links TRBV21-1 to TRBJ1-6. TRBV21-1 has pseudogene status. The chain's CDR3 is CASSSAEGSYNSPLHF. The CDR3 DNA is TGTGCCAGCAGCAGCGCCGAGGGCTCCTATAATTCACCCCTCCACTTT.